Listed below are T cell receptor beta chains from one sample, sequenced in a study of shared clonotypes between healthy human individuals. Libraries were prepared by immunoSEQ multiplex PCR; TCRdb keeps only in-frame clonotypes and omits some of them. The sample contains under 650,000 clones, 95% to 97% of which appear only once. Sequencing used naive CD4+ T cells sorted from blood. These receptors were taken from a woman aged 30 to 39 in good health. CDR3s include the opening cysteine and the closing phenylalanine or tryptophan. The D gene is left open where the match is weak. Not every row has a clone size; where given, it reads once, few, many or a size class.

j_gene: TRBJ1-1; d_gene: .; v_gene: TRBV27; abundance: .; len: 14; CDR3aa: CASSSRAENTEAFF; CDR3nt: TGTGCCAGCAGTTCCCGGGCCGAGAACACTGAAGCTTTCTTT
j_gene: TRBJ2-5; d_gene: .; v_gene: TRBV28; abundance: .; len: 18; CDR3aa: CASSALNSLDRFQETQYF; CDR3nt: TGTGCCAGCAGTGCCCTAAACTCCCTTGACAGGTTCCAAGAGACCCAGTACTTC
j_gene: TRBJ2-2; d_gene: .; v_gene: TRBV28; abundance: .; len: 16; CDR3aa: CASSTLGHSLTGELFF; CDR3nt: TGTGCCAGCAGTACACTGGGACACAGCCTAACCGGGGAGCTGTTTTTT
j_gene: TRBJ2-2; d_gene: .; v_gene: TRBV5-1; abundance: .; len: 14; CDR3aa: CASSLDYSAGELFF; CDR3nt: TGCGCCAGCAGTCTTGACTATTCCGCCGGGGAGCTGTTTTTT
j_gene: TRBJ2-4; d_gene: TRBD1; v_gene: TRBV6-6; abundance: once; len: 14; CDR3aa: CASSRRDRQNIQYF; CDR3nt: TGTGCCAGCAGTCGCCGGGACAGACAAAACATTCAGTACTTC
j_gene: TRBJ2-3; d_gene: TRBD2; v_gene: TRBV5-1; abundance: .; len: 18; CDR3aa: CATGRGMTSGSTTDTQYF; CDR3nt: TGCGCGACCGGAAGGGGGATGACTAGCGGGAGTACCACAGATACGCAGTATTTT
j_gene: TRBJ2-5; d_gene: TRBD1; v_gene: TRBV5-1; abundance: .; len: 16; CDR3aa: CASSLLGDRGPETQYF; CDR3nt: TGCGCCAGCAGCTTGTTGGGGGACAGGGGGCCGGAGACCCAGTACTTC
j_gene: TRBJ2-1; d_gene: .; v_gene: TRBV18; abundance: .; len: 18; CDR3aa: CASSLYMPGVGSYNEQFF; CDR3nt: TGTGCCAGCTCACTATACATGCCAGGGGTTGGTTCCTACAATGAGCAGTTCTTC
j_gene: TRBJ2-3; d_gene: .; v_gene: TRBV7-6; abundance: .; len: 13; CDR3aa: CASSLASTDTQYF; CDR3nt: TGTGCCAGCAGCTTAGCGTCTACAGATACGCAGTATTTT
j_gene: TRBJ1-2; d_gene: .; v_gene: TRBV7-1; abundance: .; len: 11; CDR3aa: CASSRNYGYTF; CDR3nt: TGTGCCAGCAGCCGCAACTATGGCTACACCTTC
j_gene: TRBJ2-2; d_gene: TRBD2; v_gene: TRBV28; abundance: .; len: 16; CDR3aa: CASGRGLAGVAGELFF; CDR3nt: TGTGCCAGCGGGCGCGGACTAGCGGGAGTTGCCGGGGAGCTGTTTTTT
j_gene: TRBJ2-5; d_gene: .; v_gene: TRBV11-2; abundance: .; len: 11; CDR3aa: CASSRQETQYF; CDR3nt: TGTGCCAGCAGCCGCCAAGAGACCCAGTACTTC
j_gene: TRBJ2-7; d_gene: .; v_gene: TRBV27; abundance: .; len: 16; CDR3aa: CASSLREPSLGYEQYF; CDR3nt: TGTGCCAGCAGTTTGAGGGAGCCCTCATTGGGCTACGAGCAGTACTTC
j_gene: TRBJ2-1; d_gene: .; v_gene: TRBV18; abundance: once; len: 12; CDR3aa: CASSPEGDEQFF; CDR3nt: TGTGCCAGCTCACCGGAGGGTGATGAGCAGTTCTTC
j_gene: TRBJ2-3; d_gene: .; v_gene: TRBV5-1; abundance: .; len: 14; CDR3aa: CASTLRNTGDTQYF; CDR3nt: TGCGCCAGCACGCTTAGGAACACTGGAGATACGCAGTATTTT
j_gene: TRBJ2-5; d_gene: TRBD2; v_gene: TRBV29-1; abundance: .; len: 14; CDR3aa: CSVEPSGGGQTQYF; CDR3nt: TGCAGCGTTGAACCTAGCGGCGGAGGGCAGACCCAGTACTTC
j_gene: TRBJ1-1; d_gene: .; v_gene: TRBV18; abundance: .; len: 15; CDR3aa: CASSHTTGHNTEAFF; CDR3nt: TGTGCCAGCTCGCACACAACAGGGCATAACACTGAAGCTTTCTTT
j_gene: TRBJ2-7; d_gene: .; v_gene: TRBV10-3; abundance: .; len: 12; CDR3aa: CAISESLGEQYF; CDR3nt: TGTGCCATCAGTGAGTCGTTAGGCGAGCAGTACTTC
j_gene: TRBJ2-7; d_gene: TRBD2; v_gene: TRBV5-4; abundance: .; len: 15; CDR3aa: CASSSRRGSSYEQYF; CDR3nt: TGCGCCAGCAGCTCCAGGCGGGGGAGCTCCTACGAGCAGTACTTC
j_gene: TRBJ2-1; d_gene: .; v_gene: TRBV29-1; abundance: .; len: 10; CDR3aa: CSVEMNEQFF; CDR3nt: TGCAGCGTTGAAATGAATGAGCAGTTCTTC
j_gene: TRBJ2-7; d_gene: .; v_gene: TRBV6-1; abundance: .; len: 15; CDR3aa: CATHGFGRGAHEQYF; CDR3nt: TGTGCCACTCACGGCTTTGGACGTGGTGCCCACGAGCAGTACTTC
j_gene: TRBJ1-2; d_gene: .; v_gene: TRBV6-6; abundance: .; len: 15; CDR3aa: CASSYQSGEFYGYTF; CDR3nt: TGTGCCAGCAGTTACCAATCAGGGGAGTTCTATGGCTACACCTTC
j_gene: TRBJ1-2; d_gene: .; v_gene: TRBV19; abundance: .; len: 12; CDR3aa: CASSIQDYGYTF; CDR3nt: TGTGCCAGTAGCATCCAGGACTATGGCTACACCTTC
j_gene: TRBJ2-7; d_gene: TRBD1; v_gene: TRBV28; abundance: .; len: 15; CDR3aa: CASSLPGQVTYEQYF; CDR3nt: TGTGCCAGCAGTTTACCGGGACAGGTGACCTACGAGCAGTACTTC
j_gene: TRBJ1-2; d_gene: .; v_gene: TRBV21-1; abundance: .; len: 21; CDR3aa: CASSKELDSRRIGAKGYGYTF; CDR3nt: TGTGCCAGCAGCAAAGAATTAGACAGTCGAAGAATAGGGGCGAAAGGCTATGGCTACACCTTC
j_gene: TRBJ2-7; d_gene: TRBD2; v_gene: TRBV7-8; abundance: .; len: 16; CDR3aa: CASSFDLAGVGSEQYF; CDR3nt: TGTGCCAGCAGCTTTGATTTAGCGGGAGTGGGGTCCGAGCAGTACTTC
j_gene: TRBJ2-2; d_gene: TRBD2; v_gene: TRBV6-5; abundance: .; len: 15; CDR3aa: CASRRLAVNTGELFF; CDR3nt: TGTGCCAGCCGGAGACTAGCGGTGAACACCGGGGAGCTGTTTTTT
j_gene: TRBJ2-7; d_gene: TRBD1; v_gene: TRBV7-9; abundance: .; len: 15; CDR3aa: CASSPGQGLSYEQYF; CDR3nt: TGTGCCAGCAGCCCTGGACAGGGATTATCCTACGAGCAGTACTTC
j_gene: TRBJ1-1; d_gene: .; v_gene: TRBV19; abundance: .; len: 13; CDR3aa: CASSGGADPEAFF; CDR3nt: TGTGCCAGTAGTGGGGGGGCGGATCCAGAAGCTTTCTTT
j_gene: TRBJ1-1; d_gene: TRBD1; v_gene: TRBV5-1; abundance: .; len: 15; CDR3aa: CASSLRTGGNTEAFF; CDR3nt: TGCGCCAGCAGCTTGAGGACAGGGGGAAACACTGAAGCTTTCTTT
j_gene: TRBJ2-2; d_gene: TRBD2; v_gene: TRBV2; abundance: .; len: 16; CDR3aa: CASSEALAGEAGELFF; CDR3nt: TGTGCCAGCAGTGAAGCCCTAGCGGGAGAAGCCGGGGAGCTGTTTTTT
j_gene: TRBJ2-3; d_gene: .; v_gene: TRBV28; abundance: .; len: 13; CDR3aa: CASSLTGVDTQYF; CDR3nt: TGTGCCAGCAGTTTAACGGGGGTGGATACGCAGTATTTT
j_gene: TRBJ2-7; d_gene: .; v_gene: TRBV18; abundance: .; len: 15; CDR3aa: CASSPGSASSYEQYF; CDR3nt: TGTGCCAGCTCACCTGGGAGCGCTAGCTCCTACGAGCAGTACTTC
j_gene: TRBJ1-4; d_gene: TRBD1; v_gene: TRBV19; abundance: .; len: 15; CDR3aa: CASSPRDRGNEKLFF; CDR3nt: TGTGCCAGTAGCCCCCGGGACAGGGGTAATGAAAAACTGTTTTTT
j_gene: TRBJ1-2; d_gene: .; v_gene: TRBV5-6; abundance: .; len: 13; CDR3aa: CASSFGRRDGYTF; CDR3nt: TGTGCCAGCAGCTTCGGTCGGCGGGACGGCTACACCTTC
j_gene: TRBJ1-5; d_gene: .; v_gene: TRBV6-6; abundance: .; len: 13; CDR3aa: CASSLRINQPQHF; CDR3nt: TGTGCCAGCAGTCTTCGGATCAATCAGCCCCAGCATTTT
j_gene: TRBJ2-7; d_gene: .; v_gene: TRBV2; abundance: .; len: 14; CDR3aa: CASHKGIRGYEQYF; CDR3nt: TGTGCCAGCCATAAGGGGATCCGTGGGTACGAGCAGTACTTC
j_gene: TRBJ2-7; d_gene: TRBD1; v_gene: TRBV5-1; abundance: .; len: 15; CDR3aa: CASSGRTGGYGEQYF; CDR3nt: TGCGCCAGCAGCGGTCGGACAGGGGGTTACGGTGAGCAGTACTTC
j_gene: TRBJ1-4; d_gene: .; v_gene: TRBV7-9; abundance: few; len: 16; CDR3aa: CASSHPPGAGNEKLFF; CDR3nt: TGTGCCAGCAGCCACCCCCCGGGGGCCGGTAATGAAAAACTGTTTTTT
j_gene: TRBJ1-5; d_gene: .; v_gene: TRBV19; abundance: .; len: 14; CDR3aa: CASSIEDFNQPQHF; CDR3nt: TGTGCCAGTAGTATAGAGGACTTCAATCAGCCCCAGCATTTT
j_gene: TRBJ1-1; d_gene: .; v_gene: TRBV29-1; abundance: .; len: 13; CDR3aa: CSATGKKNTEAFF; CDR3nt: TGCAGCGCTACAGGAAAAAAGAACACTGAAGCTTTCTTT
j_gene: TRBJ1-1; d_gene: .; v_gene: TRBV5-1; abundance: .; len: 14; CDR3aa: CASSWGGPRTEAFF; CDR3nt: TGCGCCAGCAGCTGGGGGGGGCCCCGCACTGAAGCTTTCTTT
j_gene: TRBJ1-1; d_gene: .; v_gene: TRBV4-1; abundance: .; len: 14; CDR3aa: CASSQNGGNTEAFF; CDR3nt: TGCGCCAGCAGCCAAAACGGGGGGAACACTGAAGCTTTCTTT
j_gene: TRBJ2-7; d_gene: TRBD2; v_gene: TRBV29-1; abundance: .; len: 14; CDR3aa: CSTGGTSGGGEQYF; CDR3nt: TGCAGTACCGGGGGGACTAGCGGAGGGGGCGAGCAGTACTTC
j_gene: TRBJ1-1; d_gene: .; v_gene: TRBV10-1; abundance: .; len: 13; CDR3aa: CASSEWGVTEAFF; CDR3nt: TGCGCCAGCAGTGAATGGGGCGTCACTGAAGCTTTCTTT
j_gene: TRBJ2-7; d_gene: .; v_gene: TRBV7-6; abundance: .; len: 16; CDR3aa: CASSRFALGTNYEQYF; CDR3nt: TGTGCCAGCAGCCGTTTTGCACTCGGGACAAACTACGAGCAGTACTTC
j_gene: TRBJ1-1; d_gene: TRBD1; v_gene: TRBV10-1; abundance: .; len: 13; CDR3aa: CASSRDRDTEAFF; CDR3nt: TGCGCCAGCAGTAGGGACAGGGACACTGAAGCTTTCTTT
j_gene: TRBJ2-1; d_gene: TRBD2; v_gene: TRBV9; abundance: .; len: 15; CDR3aa: CASSVTSGRLDEQFF; CDR3nt: TGTGCCAGCAGCGTGACTAGCGGGAGGTTGGATGAGCAGTTCTTC
j_gene: TRBJ1-4; d_gene: .; v_gene: TRBV7-9; abundance: .; len: 13; CDR3aa: CASSPVSSEKLFF; CDR3nt: TGTGCCAGCAGCCCCGTCTCGAGCGAAAAACTGTTTTTT
j_gene: TRBJ2-7; d_gene: TRBD2; v_gene: TRBV7-8; abundance: .; len: 17; CDR3aa: CASSMTPGLATTLEQYF; CDR3nt: TGTGCCAGCAGCATGACACCGGGACTAGCGACAACCCTCGAGCAGTACTTC
j_gene: TRBJ2-3; d_gene: .; v_gene: TRBV5-1; abundance: .; len: 14; CDR3aa: CASSWGRNTDTQYF; CDR3nt: TGCGCCAGCAGCTGGGGGAGGAACACAGATACGCAGTATTTT
j_gene: TRBJ2-3; d_gene: TRBD2; v_gene: TRBV18; abundance: .; len: 14; CDR3aa: CASSKSRETDTQYF; CDR3nt: TGTGCCAGCTCAAAATCGCGGGAGACAGATACGCAGTATTTT
j_gene: TRBJ2-3; d_gene: TRBD1; v_gene: TRBV4-1; abundance: .; len: 16; CDR3aa: CASSPIDRGGTGTQYF; CDR3nt: TGCGCCAGCAGCCCAATTGACAGGGGGGGGACTGGTACGCAGTATTTT